This T cell receptor beta chain was identified during a study of T cells after yellow fever vaccination. Whole-study findings and limits: A secondary response was less intense yet reached its peak sooner, at day 5 versus 15. From the bulk population, abundant clonotypes could contaminate and appear within FACS-sorted repertoires.

A process of 5'RACE template switching, which added a universal primer site and UMIs, was used to make TCR cDNA. TCRdb called the 5' RACE reads again in MiXCR, with one record for every CDR3 protein. This sample has roughly 330,000 distinct CDR3 sequences, with around 3.9% found just once. This clonotype has a count of ten or more. Its antigen is unidentified. The ends lost 1 base at V and 2 bases at J; junction bases unmatched: 3. The CDR3 covers 14 residues. Germline loops: CDR1 DFQATT, CDR2 SNEGSKA (reference sequence). The rearrangement links TRBV20-1 to TRBJ2-5; 8 bases agree with TRBD2. The clonotype comes from a man younger than 35 who received the YFV17D yellow fever vaccine. Source: PBMCs, taken 5 days after the yellow fever booster vaccination. The CDR3 DNA follows: TGCAGTGCTAGAGTAGCGGGGCTACAAGAGACCCAGTACTTC. It encodes CSARVAGLQETQYF.